These 21 T cell receptor beta chains were sequenced from one sample in a study of vaccination and CD4 T cells after COVID-19. Sequencing of DNA taken from cultured CD4+ T cells relied on the Oncomine TCR Beta short-read assay. One entry per CDR3 protein, called by TCRdb with MiXCR from the PCR reads. In the table there are roughly 14,000 distinct CDR3 sequences, 50% to 65% of which are singletons. For these TCRs, the target antigens are not known. Specified treatment: 10-day PBMC culture with coronavirus spike peptide pools or control peptides (ViraFEST assay). Sequenced here: CD4+ T cells from blood, cultured in vitro, sampled before SARS-CoV-2 vaccination. All receptors derive from a human donor who had recovered from COVID-19.

The rearrangement uses TRBV11-2 and TRBJ2-3; TRBD2 is a possible D gene (5 bases). From germline, CDR1 is SGHAT and CDR2 FQNNGV. The V end lost 6 bases, the J end lost 5 bases, and 12 bases lay between the germline ends. This CDR3 spans 13 amino acids. The DNA of the CDR3 is TGTGCCAGCAGGAAAAGTGGAGGAGATACGCAGTATTTT. Translation: CASRKSGGDTQYF.

This chain connects TRBV28 to TRBJ1-2; D gene uncertain. The CDR3 runs to 14 residues. CDR1 is MDHEN and CDR2 is SYDVKM in the germline V gene. V was cut by 7 bases and J by 2 bases, with 14 bases left in between. CDR3 loop: CASILSGLNYGYTF. Written as DNA, the CDR3 is TGTGCCAGCATCTTAAGCGGACTGAACTATGGCTACACCTTC.

This chain uses TRBV7-3 with TRBJ1-4; 7 positions match TRBD1. CDR3 size: 13 residues. Trimming cost V 5 bases and J 7 bases; bases outside gene matches: 4. CDR1 is SGHTA, CDR2 FQGTGA, per germline. The CDR3 DNA reads as TGTGCCAGCAGCCTCCGACAGGGTGAAAAACTGTTTTTT. Protein sequence: CASSLRQGEKLFF.

This clonotype has a single count. The rearrangement joins TRBV20-1 to TRBJ2-7; weak D call: TRBD2 (6 bases). The CDR3 runs 13 residues. V lost 6 bases to trimming and J lost 2 bases, with 14 bases between them. Germline CDR1 and CDR2: DFQATT and SNEGSKA (reference sequence). The CDR3 loop is CSASSSATYEQYF. The DNA for the CDR3 is TGCAGTGCGTCGTCTAGCGCGACCTACGAGCAGTACTTC.

This sequence joins TRBV10-3 and TRBJ2-7; 11 nucleotides align to TRBD2. The CDR3 is made up of 15 amino acids. Germline V gives CDR1 ENHRY, CDR2 SYGVKD. Unmatched junction bases numbered 5, after V lost 5 bases and J lost 2 bases. The CDR3 loop reads CAISPLAGAPYEQYF. As DNA, the CDR3 is TGTGCCATCAGTCCACTAGCGGGGGCCCCCTACGAGCAGTACTTC.

The chain is built from TRBV7-2 and TRBJ2-7, with 14 bases matching TRBD2. The J segment lost 7 bases and the V segment lost 4 bases, leaving 6 bases of the junction unmatched. The CDR3 loop spans 15 amino acids. Germline assignment: CDR1 SGHTA and CDR2 FQGNSA. In nucleotides, the CDR3 is TGTACCAGCAGCTCAGGACTAGCGGGGGGCCAAGAGCAGTACTTC. Protein sequence: CTSSSGLAGGQEQYF.

This sequence joins TRBV28 and TRBJ2-2; no clear D gene. The V end was cut by 5 bases, the J end by 8 bases, with 12 bases between. CDR1 and CDR2 from the germline V gene are MDHEN and SYDVKM. The CDR3 runs to 13 residues. The CDR3 loop reads CASSPPTPGELFF. Here the CDR3 DNA reads TGTGCCAGCAGTCCCCCTACGCCTGGGGAGCTGTTTTTT. Full variable domain (outside the CDR3, taken from reference TRBV28 and TRBJ2-2): DVKVTQSSRYLVKRTGEKVFLECVQDMDHENMFWYRQDPGLGLRLIYFSYDVKMKEKGDIPEGYSVSREKKERFSLILESASTNQTSMYLCASSPPTPGELFFGEGSRLTVL.

The chain carries TRBV6-1 and TRBJ1-2; no definite D call. The CDR3 is 14 residues long. V shed 2 bases and J shed 5 bases, with 12 bases lying between them. Germline lookup yields CDR1 MNHNS and CDR2 SASEGT. The CDR3, as DNA: TGTGCCAGCAGTGAACACGGTGGGCTATATGGCTACACCTTC. Protein product: CASSEHGGLYGYTF.

This chain connects TRBV11-3 to TRBJ1-6, with unresolved D. The CDR3 is made up of 14 amino acids. Germline values: CDR1 SGHNT, CDR2 YENEEA. Trimming took off 5 bases at V and 0 bases at J, with 5 bases between the two ends. CDR3 coding DNA: TGTGCCAGCAGCCCTACCTCCTATAATTCACCCCTCCACTTT. This codes for CASSPTSYNSPLHF.

CDR3 amino acids: CASSPGQRLAGGTDTQYF. The CDR3 DNA reads TGTGCCAGCAGCCCCGGTCAGAGACTAGCGGGGGGGACAGATACGCAGTATTTT. The genes are TRBV12-3 or TRBV12-4 and TRBJ2-3, with 14 bases lining up with TRBD2. The CDR3 is 18 amino acids. V gave up 6 bases and J gave up 3 bases; unmatched junction bases: 11.

This clonotype was detected only a few times. The V and J genes are TRBV19 and TRBJ1-2, with TRBD1 matching 12 bases. V lost 4 bases to trimming and J lost 8 bases; unmatched junction nucleotides: 14. In germline, CDR1 is LNHDA, CDR2 SQIVND (reference sequence). The CDR3 length is 17 residues. The chain's CDR3 is CASSTAGTGGRRNGYTF. The CDR3 nucleotides read TGTGCCAGTAGTACGGCGGGGACAGGGGGCAGGCGTAACGGCTACACCTTC.

The V gene is TRBV6-1, the J gene TRBJ1-1, with D possibly TRBD1 on 5 matching bases. Germline V gives CDR1 MNHNS, CDR2 SASEGT. The V end was cut by 4 bases, the J end by 0 bases, with 6 bases between. This CDR3 has 13 residues. The CDR3 coding sequence is TGTGCCAGCAGTGGACAGATGAACACTGAAGCTTTCTTT. Its translation is CASSGQMNTEAFF.

This sequence joins TRBV7-2 and TRBJ2-5, with a possible D match to TRBD2 (5 bases). The germline V gene has CDR1 SGHTA and CDR2 FQGNSA. Trimming stripped 5 bases from V and 4 bases from J, with 11 bases between. The CDR3 contains 13 residues. The CDR3 DNA reads TGTGCCAGCAGCCCCGGAGGTACAGAGACCCAGTACTTC. This encodes CASSPGGTETQYF.

The table lists this clonotype with a few counts. One end of the junction is discordant with germline, which a read error may explain. This sequence joins TRBV6-1 and TRBJ1-1; D uncertain. The CDR3 consists of 12 residues. Germline assignment: CDR1 MNHNS and CDR2 SASEGT. The CDR3 DNA sequence: TGTGCCAGCAGCGAAGAGGAAACTGAAGCTTTCTTT. Its translation: CASSEEETEAFF.

The chain recombines TRBV29-1 with TRBJ2-1; possible D gene TRBD2, 5 bases. The length of the CDR3 is 13 residues. Germline V gene sequence: CDR1 SQVTM, CDR2 ANQGSEA. The germline V and J ends were trimmed by 5 bases and 7 bases, with 15 bases remaining between them. The CDR3 here is CSVKMASRNEQFF. The CDR3 DNA follows: TGCAGCGTTAAGATGGCTAGCAGAAATGAGCAGTTCTTC.

Of note for this clonotype: A much larger clone sits a single nucleotide away, making a read error possible. The rearrangement uses TRBV28 and TRBJ1-2; 7 bases match TRBD1. The CDR3 extends over 13 amino acids. CDR1 and CDR2 from the germline V gene are MDHEN and SYDVKM. V trimming: 6 bases; J trimming: 2 bases; junction bases outside the gene matches: 3. CDR3 sequence (DNA): TGTGCCAGCAGGATGACAGGGAACTATGGCTACACCTTC. Its protein product is CASRMTGNYGYTF.

The chain recombines TRBV5-4 with TRBJ1-1; unclear D gene. V lost 0 bases and J lost 5, with 8 bases in between. The CDR3 extends over 13 amino acids. Germline V gene data show CDR1 as SGHNT and CDR2 as YYREEE (reference sequence). The DNA of the CDR3 is TGTGCCAGCAGCTTGGGCCAACGGACTGAAGCTTTCTTT. Protein: CASSLGQRTEAFF.

This clonotype counts as large. The V and J genes are TRBV6-5 and TRBJ2-3; D not certain. The CDR3 extends over 14 amino acids. The germline CDR1 and CDR2 sequences are MNHEY and SVGAGI. The V gene lost 2 bases and the J gene lost 0 bases, with 6 bases spanning the gap. CDR3 protein: CASSYGRSTDTQYF. DNA of the CDR3: TGTGCCAGCAGTTACGGCAGAAGCACAGATACGCAGTATTTT.

The V call is TRBV11-3, the J call TRBJ2-7; no clear D. Germline values: CDR1 SGHNT, CDR2 YENEEA. The germline V and J ends were trimmed by 5 bases and 3 bases, with 8 bases remaining between them. The CDR3 extends over 12 amino acids. In DNA form, the CDR3 reads TGTGCCAGCAGCCTAAGATTCTACGAGCAGTACTTC. It yields the protein CASSLRFYEQYF. The variable domain in full, with the rest retrieved from reference TRBV11-3 and TRBJ2-7, is EAGVVQSPRYKIIEKKQPVAFWCNPISGHNTLYWYLQNLGQGPELLIRYENEEAVDDSQLPKDRFSAERLKGVDSTLKIQPAELGDSAVYLCASSLRFYEQYFGPGTRLTVT.

This clonotype appeared a few times. The chain carries TRBV27 and TRBJ2-3; 14 positions agree with TRBD2. The V gene's germline CDR1 is MNHEY and CDR2 SMNVEV (reference sequence). The CDR3 runs to 15 residues. Germline trimming cut 6 bases from V and 7 bases from J; bases unmatched to any gene: 6. CDR3 in amino acids: CASRTGTSGGNTQYF. For the CDR3, the DNA is TGTGCCAGCAGGACCGGGACTAGCGGGGGTAATACGCAGTATTTT.

The V gene is TRBV20-1, the J gene TRBJ2-5; 7 positions agree with TRBD1. The CDR3 is 12 amino acids. Per the germline V gene, CDR1 is DFQATT and CDR2 is SNEGSKA (reference sequence). J was trimmed by 5 bases and V by 5 bases; bases with no gene match: 5. The DNA for the CDR3 is TGCAGTGCTTGGGGACAGATGGAGACCCAGTACTTC. Translated: CSAWGQMETQYF.